The 15 T cell receptor beta chains in this list originate from one sample, sequenced in a study of blood T cell repertoires in COVID-19. Data came from immunoSEQ multiplex PCR; TCRdb stores just in-frame clones and leaves some out. The sample shows some 300,000 clones, roughly 91% of them seen only once. Specimen: peripheral blood. Receptors were obtained from a woman aged 25 to 39 with COVID-19, enrolled during active disease.

The rearrangement links TRBV2 to TRBJ1-4; possibly TRBD1 for D (5 bases). The CDR3 totals 15 residues. V lost 4 bases to trimming and J lost 2 bases, with 11 bases between them. Germline assignment: CDR1 SNHLY and CDR2 FYNNEI. The CDR3 loop is CASSGGGPTNEKLFF. For the CDR3, the DNA is TGTGCCAGCAGTGGGGGGGGACCGACTAATGAAAAACTGTTTTTT. The full variable domain, with the rest looked up from reference TRBV2 and TRBJ1-4, is EPEVTQTPSHQVTQMGQEVILRCVPISNHLYFYWYRQILGQKVEFLVSFYNNEISEKSEIFDDQFSVERPDGSNFTLKIRSTKLEDSAMYFCASSGGGPTNEKLFFGSGTQLSVL.

DNA for the CDR3: TGTGCCAGAGGCGAGGGATCCTACAATGAGCAGTTCTTC. This encodes CARGEGSYNEQFF. The chain combines TRBV2 with TRBJ2-1; D is perhaps TRBD2 (5 bases). The CDR3 is 13 amino acids. Germline V gives CDR1 SNHLY, CDR2 FYNNEI. V lost 9 bases and J lost 1, with 10 bases in between.

This clone appeared once. The CDR3 sequence is CASSLSGDTQYF. CDR3 coding DNA: TGTGCCAGCAGTCTCTCAGGGGATACGCAGTATTTT. The J gene is TRBJ2-3, the V gene TRBV12-3 or TRBV12-4, with D tentatively TRBD1 (5 bases). CDR3 length: 12 amino acids. V was trimmed by 5 bases and J by 6 bases, leaving 9 bases between them.

The J gene is TRBJ2-1, the V gene TRBV27; 10 bases map to TRBD1. Trimming cost V 4 bases and J 7 bases; bases outside gene matches: 7. This CDR3 region has 15 residues. CDR1 is MNHEY and CDR2 is SMNVEV in the germline V gene (reference sequence). CDR3 coding DNA: TGTGCCAGCAGTTCAGGGACAGGGGAGTTTAATGAGCAGTTCTTC. Amino acid sequence: CASSSGTGEFNEQFF.

This rearrangement joins TRBV6-6 to TRBJ1-2; TRBD1 is a possible D gene (6 bases). CDR1 MNHNY and CDR2 SVGAGI come from the germline V gene (reference sequence). This CDR3 contains 15 residues. The V end lost 5 bases, the J end lost 2 bases, and 15 bases lay between the germline ends. CDR3 amino acids: CASSTRQEPNYGYTF. Here the CDR3 DNA reads TGTGCCAGCAGTACCCGACAGGAGCCGAACTATGGCTACACCTTC.

The chain carries TRBV7-2 and TRBJ2-3; D not certain. The V gene's germline CDR1 is SGHTA and CDR2 FQGNSA. The CDR3 is 12 amino acids. V lost 3 bases and J lost 2, with 3 bases in between. The CDR3 DNA reads as TGTGCCAGCAGCTTCTACACAGATACGCAGTATTTT. Amino acids: CASSFYTDTQYF.

V is TRBV7-2 and J is TRBJ2-3; 7 nucleotides line up with TRBD2. This CDR3 contains 15 residues. Trimming cost V 1 base and J 11 bases; bases outside gene matches: 12. Germline V gene sequence: CDR1 SGHTA, CDR2 FQGNSA. The CDR3 region is CASSLEPVQAGEQYF. CDR3 bases: TGTGCCAGCAGCTTAGAGCCCGTTCAGGCGGGGGAGCAGTATTTT.

The chain recombines TRBV27 with TRBJ1-5; unclear D gene. The germline V and J ends were trimmed by 6 bases and 6 bases, with 15 bases remaining between them. Germline V CDR1 and CDR2: MNHEY, SMNVEV (reference sequence). The length of the CDR3 is 14 residues. CDR3 nucleotides: TGTGCCAGCAGCTCCAGGACTTGGGGTCAGCCCCAGCATTTT. This codes for CASSSRTWGQPQHF.

This clone was picked up one time. V gene TRBV2 combines with J gene TRBJ2-1; 8 bases fit TRBD2. The CDR3 contains 15 residues. The V gene's germline CDR1 is SNHLY and CDR2 FYNNEI. V dropped 4 bases and J dropped 7; count of bases not matched to a gene: 9. The CDR3 DNA sequence: TGTGCCAGCAGTGCGGGAGGGGTACTACGGAATGAGCAGTTCTTC. Translating it yields CASSAGGVLRNEQFF. Supplemented by reference TRBV2 and TRBJ2-1, the full variable domain reads EPEVTQTPSHQVTQMGQEVILRCVPISNHLYFYWYRQILGQKVEFLVSFYNNEISEKSEIFDDQFSVERPDGSNFTLKIRSTKLEDSAMYFCASSAGGVLRNEQFFGPGTRLTVL.

This clone was counted a single time. This sequence joins TRBV29-1 and TRBJ1-1; 7 bases align to TRBD1. Germline CDR1 and CDR2: SQVTM and ANQGSEA. The CDR3 spans 12 residues. Losses at the gene ends were 6 bases for V and 6 bases for J; bases not matched to a gene: 7. In DNA form, the CDR3 reads TGCAGCGTGGTTGACAGGGCAGCTGAAGCTTTCTTT. Protein: CSVVDRAAEAFF.

This clone was observed a few times. The chain combines TRBV21-1 with TRBJ1-2; the D call in the table, TRBD1, was not verified against the DNA. TRBV21-1 is recorded as a pseudogene. The CDR3 sequence is 14 residues long. CDR3 coding DNA: TGTGCCAGCAACTCGCCAGGGGTTGACTATGGCTACACCTTC. Translation: CASNSPGVDYGYTF.

The rearrangement links TRBV5-6 to TRBJ1-1; D perhaps matches TRBD1 (5 bases). Germline CDR1 SGHDT, CDR2 YYEEEE. Trimming took 3 bases from V and 10 from J, leaving 19 bases between them. CDR3 size: 14 residues. The CDR3 DNA is TGTGCCAGCAGCTCCTGGGGGGAGACTGGCATAGCTTTCTTT. This sequence encodes CASSSWGETGIAFF.

V gene TRBV6-5 combines with J gene TRBJ1-6; TRBD1 matches 9 bases. This CDR3 is 14 amino acids long. Germline CDR1 MNHEY, CDR2 SVGAGI. The J segment lost 7 bases and the V segment lost 6 bases, leaving 4 bases of the junction unmatched. The CDR3 spells CASSRDRANSPLHF. The CDR3 nucleotides are TGTGCCAGCAGCCGGGACAGGGCCAATTCACCCCTCCACTTT.

The rearrangement joins TRBV5-5 to TRBJ2-2; 9 positions match TRBD1. Germline CDR1 is SGHKS and CDR2 is YYEKEE (reference sequence). Unmatched junction bases numbered 5, after V lost 3 bases and J lost 5 bases. This CDR3 region has 15 residues. The CDR3 region is CASSSDRGSTGELFF. In DNA form, the CDR3 reads TGTGCCAGCAGCTCGGACAGGGGAAGTACCGGGGAGCTGTTTTTT. The variable domain in full, with the rest retrieved from reference TRBV5-5 and TRBJ2-2, is DAGVTQSPTHLIKTRGQQVTLRCSPISGHKSVSWYQQVLGQGPQFIFQYYEKEERGRGNFPDRFSARQFPNYSSELNVNALLLGDSALYLCASSSDRGSTGELFFGEGSRLTVL.

This clone was found once. The chain has TRBV5-1 and TRBJ2-5, with D perhaps matching TRBD1 (6 bases). CDR1 and CDR2 (germline): SGHRS, YFSETQ. The CDR3 contains 17 residues. Trimming left V 0 bases short and J 5 bases short, with 20 bases between. The chain's CDR3 is CASSLDSRGPGRETQYF. DNA for the CDR3: TGCGCCAGCAGCTTGGATAGCAGGGGCCCCGGCAGGGAGACCCAGTACTTC.